This T cell receptor (beta chain) was recorded in a study of shared clonotypes between healthy human individuals. Looking at the study overall: Used for every donor were three CD4 naive, three CD4 memory, two CD8 naive and one CD8 memory plate.

About this clone: Its antigen is unidentified.

Regarding the study as a whole: In contrast to clonotypes shared by all four donors, non-shared clonotypes had lower generation probabilities. Even with large depth, rarefaction showed that sorted-subset sequencing was incomplete. On the whole, naive subsets had larger estimated richness than memory subsets had.

The protocol was immunoSEQ multiplex PCR, while the TCRdb copy is restricted to in-frame clones and leaves out a portion. The table shows some 650,000 clones, with almost 97% occurring only once. Germline V gene sequence: CDR1 PRHDT, CDR2 FYEKMQ (reference sequence). CDR3 size: 15 residues. Trimming pared 7 bases from V and 3 bases from J, leaving 18 bases between. Input material: naive CD4+ T cells sorted from blood. The subset is: CD45RA+ positively selected. The gene calls are TRBV13 and TRBJ1-2; perhaps TRBD1 as D (6 bases). The sequence was collected from a woman under 40 in good health. The chain's CDR3 is CASTTEGGGYYGYTF. In DNA, the CDR3 is TGTGCCAGCACTACAGAAGGAGGGGGGTACTATGGCTACACCTTC.